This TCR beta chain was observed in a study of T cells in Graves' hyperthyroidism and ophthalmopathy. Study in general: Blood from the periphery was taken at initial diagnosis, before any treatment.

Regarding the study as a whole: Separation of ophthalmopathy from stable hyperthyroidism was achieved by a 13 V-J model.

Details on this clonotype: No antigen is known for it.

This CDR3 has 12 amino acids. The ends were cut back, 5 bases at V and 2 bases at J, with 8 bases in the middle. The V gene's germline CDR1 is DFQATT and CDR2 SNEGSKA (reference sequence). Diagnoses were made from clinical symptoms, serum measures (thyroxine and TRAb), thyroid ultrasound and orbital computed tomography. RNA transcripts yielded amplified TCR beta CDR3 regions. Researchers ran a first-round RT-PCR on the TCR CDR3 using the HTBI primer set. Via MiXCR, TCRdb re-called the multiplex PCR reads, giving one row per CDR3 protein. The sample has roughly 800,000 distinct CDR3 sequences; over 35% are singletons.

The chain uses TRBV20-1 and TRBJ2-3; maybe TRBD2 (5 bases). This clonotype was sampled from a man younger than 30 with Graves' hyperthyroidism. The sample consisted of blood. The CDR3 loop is CSAHGLTDTQYF. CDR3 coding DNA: TGCAGTGCTCACGGACTCACAGATACGCAGTATTTT.